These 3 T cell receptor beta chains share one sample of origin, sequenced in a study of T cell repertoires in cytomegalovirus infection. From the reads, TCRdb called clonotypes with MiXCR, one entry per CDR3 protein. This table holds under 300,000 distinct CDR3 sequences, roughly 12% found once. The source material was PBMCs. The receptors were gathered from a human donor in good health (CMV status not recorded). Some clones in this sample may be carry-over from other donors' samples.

CDR3 protein: CASIRDGSSYNEQFF. The DNA of the CDR3 is TGTGCCAGCATCAGGGACGGGAGCTCCTACAATGAGCAGTTCTTC. J is TRBJ2-1 and V is TRBV6-6, with D possibly matching TRBD2 (6 bases). In germline, CDR1 is MNHNY, CDR2 SVGAGI (reference sequence). Trimming left V 7 bases short and J 0 bases short, with 13 bases between. The CDR3 sequence is 15 residues long.

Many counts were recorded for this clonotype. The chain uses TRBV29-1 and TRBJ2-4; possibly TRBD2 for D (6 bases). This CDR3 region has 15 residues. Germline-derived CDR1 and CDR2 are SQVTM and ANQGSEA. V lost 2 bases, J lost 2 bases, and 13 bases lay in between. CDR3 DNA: TGCAGCGTTGAAAGGGACGCGGGGTCCAAAAACATTCAGTACTTC. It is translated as CSVERDAGSKNIQYF.

The CDR3 here is CSALPLEGETQYF. The CDR3 bases are TGCAGTGCTCTCCCCCTTGAGGGAGAGACCCAGTACTTC. The rearrangement links TRBV20-1 to TRBJ2-5; possible D gene TRBD2, 5 bases. CDR1 is DFQATT, CDR2 SNEGSKA, per germline (reference sequence). With 5 bases removed from V and 4 bases from J, the gap between germline ends came to 14 bases. This CDR3 spans 13 amino acids.